One and the same sample provided the 10 T cell receptor beta chains below, sequenced in a study of cytomegalovirus exposure and HLA in healthy donors (dated by TCRdb to about 2017). Library preparation was by the immunoSEQ multiplex PCR assay. TCRdb stores this immuneACCESS table with in-frame sequences only. Part of the clones is absent; in the studies checked, under half of the shortfall reflects unresolved V genes, and no reason is known for the rest. The sample records roughly 180,000 clones, approximately 89% of which are singletons. Around 7.2% of the sample goes to the ten largest clones. Sample: PBMCs. The origin of the receptors is a man aged 25 to 40 in good health and CMV-seropositive.

This clone was counted a few times. The rearrangement uses TRBV18 and TRBJ2-3, with TRBD2 identical over 10 bases. The CDR3 is made up of 16 amino acids. Trimming removed 6 bases from V and 1 base from J; junction bases left unmatched: 7. Per the germline V gene, CDR1 is KGHSH and CDR2 is LQKENI. CDR3 bases: TGTGCCAGCTCTCTCGTCCTAGCGGGGGGCACAGATACGCAGTATTTT. It codes for CASSLVLAGGTDTQYF.

The J gene is TRBJ2-2, the V gene TRBV7-3, with D tentatively TRBD1 (6 bases). V shed 5 bases and J shed 6 bases, with 31 bases lying between them. The CDR3 sequence is 20 residues long. Germline V CDR1 and CDR2: SGHTA, FQGTGA. CDR3: CASSPRRTVNFPSIAGELFF. The CDR3 nucleotides are TGTGCCAGCAGCCCCCGGCGGACAGTTAACTTCCCCTCCATAGCCGGGGAGCTGTTTTTT.

In its sample, this clone was seen once. CDR3 protein: CASTGIGSFYEQYF. The CDR3 region has the DNA TGCGCCAGCACCGGTATAGGGTCCTTCTACGAGCAGTACTTC. The J gene is TRBJ2-7, the V gene TRBV5-1; D not certain. V was trimmed by 6 bases and J by 3 bases, leaving 16 bases between them. This CDR3 region has 14 residues. The germline V gene encodes CDR1 SGHRS and CDR2 YFSETQ.

This chain uses TRBV5-1 with TRBJ1-2; 7 nucleotides align to TRBD1. Trimming took 6 bases from V and 0 from J; bases not matched to a gene: 8. The CDR3 is made up of 15 amino acids. The germline V gene has CDR1 SGHRS and CDR2 YFSETQ. The CDR3 nucleotides read TGCGCCAGCACGGTCAGGGGGGGAGCTAACTATGGCTACACCTTC. It translates to CASTVRGGANYGYTF. Full variable domain (rest looked up from reference TRBV5-1 and TRBJ1-2): KAGVTQTPRYLIKTRGQQVTLSCSPISGHRSVSWYQQTPGQGLQFLFEYFSETQRNKGNFPGRFSGRQFSNSRSEMNVSTLELGDSALYLCASTVRGGANYGYTFGSGTRLTVV.

This clone appeared once. This chain connects TRBV6-1 to TRBJ2-7; tentative D call: TRBD1 (5 bases). Germline V gives CDR1 MNHNS, CDR2 SASEGT. The V end was cut by 3 bases, the J end by 0 bases, with 9 bases between. The CDR3 contains 14 residues. CDR3 loop: CASSDTDSSYEQYF. DNA for the CDR3: TGTGCCAGCAGTGACACCGACAGCTCCTACGAGCAGTACTTC.

The rearrangement joins TRBV5-4 to TRBJ2-1, with 11 positions matching TRBD2. V lost 0 bases and J lost 5; bases outside the gene matches: 1. Per the germline V gene, CDR1 is SGHNT and CDR2 is YYREEE (reference sequence). CDR3 length: 15 residues. The CDR3 region has the DNA TGTGCCAGCAGCTTGGGACTAGCGGGGCACAATGAGCAGTTCTTC. This translates into CASSLGLAGHNEQFF.

The chain carries TRBV6-5 and TRBJ2-2; D uncertain. The CDR3 length is 13 residues. Germline V CDR1 and CDR2: MNHEY, SVGAGI. The V end was cut by 5 bases, the J end by 6 bases, with 10 bases between. As DNA, the CDR3 is TGTGCCAGCAGTACCCGCCAGGCCGGGGAGCTGTTTTTT. Translating gives CASSTRQAGELFF.

This chain links TRBV4-1 with TRBJ1-2; TRBD1 might be the D (6 bases). Looked up from germline, CDR1 is MGHRA and CDR2 is YSYEKL. V was shortened by 1 base and J by 7 bases, with 13 bases between the two germline ends. This CDR3 has 14 amino acids. CDR3 sequence: CASSQATGGVGYTF. CDR3 sequence (DNA): TGCGCCAGCAGCCAAGCAACGGGGGGCGTTGGCTACACCTTC.

V is TRBV5-1 and J is TRBJ1-5, with D tentatively TRBD1 (5 bases). Germline assignment: CDR1 SGHRS and CDR2 YFSETQ. The CDR3 extends over 14 amino acids. Trimming took off 4 bases at V and 7 bases at J, with 15 bases between the two ends. CDR3 DNA sequence: TGCGCCAGCAGCGGGGGGGAGGTTGGGCAGCCCCAGCATTTT. Translation gives CASSGGEVGQPQHF.

This clone was counted once. The gene calls are TRBV18 and TRBJ1-1; D remains ambiguous. Germline V gene sequence: CDR1 KGHSH, CDR2 LQKENI. This CDR3 region has 14 residues. Trimming took off 1 base at V and 3 bases at J, with 9 bases between the two ends. The CDR3: CASSPQGMDTEAFF. In nucleotides, the CDR3 is TGTGCCAGCTCACCACAGGGTATGGACACTGAAGCTTTCTTT.